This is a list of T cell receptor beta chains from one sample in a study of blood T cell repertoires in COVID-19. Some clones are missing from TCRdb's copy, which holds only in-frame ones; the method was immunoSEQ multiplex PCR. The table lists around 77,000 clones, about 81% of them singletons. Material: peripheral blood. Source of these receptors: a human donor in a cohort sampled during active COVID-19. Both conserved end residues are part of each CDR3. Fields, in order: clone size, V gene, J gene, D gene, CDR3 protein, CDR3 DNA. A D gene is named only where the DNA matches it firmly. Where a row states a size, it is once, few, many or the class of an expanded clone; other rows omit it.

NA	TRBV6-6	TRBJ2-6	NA	CASAPYQAGANVLTF	TGTGCCAGCGCCCCCTATCAGGCTGGGGCCAACGTCCTGACTTTC
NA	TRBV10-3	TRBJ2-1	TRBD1	CAISSGQGVGEQFF	TGTGCCATCAGTTCGGGACAGGGGGTAGGTGAGCAGTTCTTC
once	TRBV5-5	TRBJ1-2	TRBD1	CASNQDRVNYGYTF	TGTGCCAGCAACCAGGACAGGGTTAACTATGGCTACACCTTC
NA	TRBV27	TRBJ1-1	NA	CASSPRSGYTEAFF	TGTGCCAGCAGCCCTCGATCAGGGTACACTGAAGCTTTCTTT
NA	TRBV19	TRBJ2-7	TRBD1	CASSSSGQGAYEQYF	TGTGCCAGTAGTTCGTCGGGACAGGGGGCGTACGAGCAGTACTTC
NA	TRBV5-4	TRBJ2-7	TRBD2	CASSFSPGGQYEQYF	TGTGCCAGCAGCTTTTCCCCGGGGGGTCAATACGAGCAGTACTTC
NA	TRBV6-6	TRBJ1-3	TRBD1	CASSPWDRSLSGNTIYF	TGTGCCAGCAGTCCCTGGGACAGATCTCTCTCTGGAAACACCATATATTTT
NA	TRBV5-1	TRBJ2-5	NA	CASSTGQLQETQYF	TGCGCCAGCAGCACAGGGCAGCTACAAGAGACCCAGTACTTC
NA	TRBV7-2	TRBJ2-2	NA	CASSTVVGYTGELFF	TGTGCCAGCAGCACCGTTGTCGGGTACACTGGGGAGCTGTTTTTT
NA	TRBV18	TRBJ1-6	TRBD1	CASSPDRGSPLHF	TGTGCCAGCTCACCGGACAGGGGTTCACCCCTCCACTTT
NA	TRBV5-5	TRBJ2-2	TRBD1	CASSGGQDNTGELFF	TGTGCCAGCAGCGGGGGACAGGACAACACCGGGGAGCTGTTTTTT
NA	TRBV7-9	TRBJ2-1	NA	CASSLVGRGGFYNEQFF	TGTGCCAGCAGCTTAGTGGGGCGAGGGGGATTCTACAATGAGCAGTTCTTC
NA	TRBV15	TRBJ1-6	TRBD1	CATSRVGQGNSPLHF	TGTGCCACCAGCAGAGTCGGACAGGGGAATTCACCCCTCCACTTT
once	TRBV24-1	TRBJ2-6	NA	CATQDSSGANVLTF	TGTGCCACCCAAGACAGCTCTGGGGCCAACGTCCTGACTTTC
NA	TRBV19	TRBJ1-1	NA	CASSMSYTEAFF	TGTGCCAGTAGTATGTCGTACACTGAAGCTTTCTTT
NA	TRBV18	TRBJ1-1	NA	CASSPLDSTEAFF	TGTGCCAGCTCACCACTGGACAGCACTGAAGCTTTCTTT
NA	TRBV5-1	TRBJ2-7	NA	CASSLVPLGASYEQYF	TGCGCCAGCAGCTTGGTCCCCCTGGGGGCCTCCTACGAGCAGTACTTC
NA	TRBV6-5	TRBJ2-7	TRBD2	CASSYLASGVMEQYF	TGTGCCAGCAGTTACTTGGCTAGCGGGGTCATGGAGCAGTACTTC
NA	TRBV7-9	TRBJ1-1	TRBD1	CASSLSGGTEAFF	TGTGCCAGCAGCTTATCAGGGGGCACTGAAGCTTTCTTT
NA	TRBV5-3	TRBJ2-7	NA	CARSNPSSGIRSGQSSYEQYF	TGTGCCAGAAGCAACCCGTCCTCCGGTATTCGGAGTGGCCAGAGCTCCTACGAGCAGTACTTC
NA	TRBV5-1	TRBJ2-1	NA	CASSLYAGNEQFF	TGCGCCAGCAGCTTGTACGCGGGCAATGAGCAGTTCTTC
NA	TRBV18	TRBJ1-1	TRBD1	CASSPPGQGSVAFF	TGTGCCAGCTCACCACCCGGACAGGGTTCGGTAGCTTTCTTT
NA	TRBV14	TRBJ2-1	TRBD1	CASSRDRGFNEQFF	TGTGCCAGCAGCCGGGACAGGGGTTTCAATGAGCAGTTCTTC
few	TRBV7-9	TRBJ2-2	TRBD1	CASSSGQGTGELFF	TGTGCCAGCAGCTCAGGACAGGGCACCGGGGAGCTGTTTTTT
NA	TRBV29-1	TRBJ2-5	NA	CSVSVGRETQYF	TGCAGCGTTTCAGTGGGGAGGGAGACCCAGTACTTC
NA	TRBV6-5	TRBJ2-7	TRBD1	CASSLSGTDSYEQYF	TGTGCCAGCAGCCTATCCGGGACAGACTCCTACGAGCAGTACTTC
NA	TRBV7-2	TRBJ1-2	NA	CASSPAGDEAGYTF	TGTGCCAGCAGCCCAGCAGGGGATGAGGCTGGCTACACCTTC
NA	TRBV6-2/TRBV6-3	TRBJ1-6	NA	CASSYSFNSPLHF	TGTGCCAGCAGTTACTCCTTCAATTCACCCCTCCACTTT
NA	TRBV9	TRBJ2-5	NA	CASSVELAEETQYF	TGTGCCAGCAGCGTAGAATTAGCGGAAGAGACCCAGTACTTC
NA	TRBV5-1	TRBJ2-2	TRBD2	CASAGLVNTGELFF	TGCGCCAGCGCCGGACTAGTGAACACCGGGGAGCTGTTTTTT
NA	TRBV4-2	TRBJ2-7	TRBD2	CASSQGLAGGEQYF	TGTGCCAGCAGCCAGGGACTAGCGGGGGGCGAGCAGTACTTC
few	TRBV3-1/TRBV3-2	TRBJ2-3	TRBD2	CASSLAGGGGTDTQYF	TGTGCCAGCAGTCTAGCGGGGGGGGGTGGCACAGATACGCAGTATTTT
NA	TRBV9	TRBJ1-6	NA	CASSGENNSPLHF	TGTGCCAGCAGCGGAGAGAATAATTCACCCCTCCACTTT
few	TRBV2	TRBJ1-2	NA	CASMGGGIDYTF	TGTGCCAGCATGGGGGGAGGGATCGACTACACCTTC
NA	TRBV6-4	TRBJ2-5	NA	CASSDVPGETQYF	TGTGCCAGCAGTGACGTACCCGGTGAGACCCAGTACTTC
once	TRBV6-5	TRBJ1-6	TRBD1	CASKWDRDNSPLHF	TGTGCCAGCAAATGGGACAGGGATAATTCACCCCTCCACTTT
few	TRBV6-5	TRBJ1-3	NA	CASRSGGTGNTIYF	TGTGCCAGCAGATCCGGGGGGACTGGAAACACCATATATTTT
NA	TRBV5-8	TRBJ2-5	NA	CASSLRETQYF	TGTGCCAGCAGCTTGCGAGAGACCCAGTACTTC
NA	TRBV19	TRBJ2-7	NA	CASSRRWGVYEQYF	TGTGCCAGTAGTAGAAGGTGGGGGGTTTACGAGCAGTACTTC
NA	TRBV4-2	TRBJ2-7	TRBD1	CASSQETGGFYEQYF	TGTGCCAGCAGCCAAGAGACAGGGGGCTTCTACGAGCAGTACTTC
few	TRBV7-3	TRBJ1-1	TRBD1	CASSFSAGGEAFF	TGTGCCAGCAGCTTTTCAGCAGGGGGTGAAGCTTTCTTT
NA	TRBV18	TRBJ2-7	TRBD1	CASSVGQGPSYEQYF	TGTGCCAGCTCAGTTGGACAGGGCCCCTCCTACGAGCAGTACTTC
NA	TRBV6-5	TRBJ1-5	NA	CASGRGPHQPQHF	TGTGCCAGCGGTAGGGGTCCCCATCAGCCCCAGCATTTT
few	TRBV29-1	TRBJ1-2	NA	CSVDSTYGYTF	TGCAGCGTTGACAGTACCTATGGCTACACCTTC